This T cell receptor beta chain was observed in a study of CD8 T cells in ankylosing spondylitis. MiXCR was run by TCRdb on the 5' RACE reads, yielding one entry per CDR3 protein. The repertoire consists of approximately 440,000 distinct CDR3 sequences, with 15% to 20% occurring once and the leading ten covering under 1.2%. Study-wide results and limits: CD8+ disease-linked clones were present at relatively low frequencies in blood. Blood of patients with ankylosing spondylitis appeared to be characterized by a TCR beta motif of eight highly homologous variants.

This clonotype has just a few counts. What it recognizes is unknown. Sequencing used blood, either unsorted or a sorted T cell fraction (not recorded which). The origin of this receptor is a male donor with ankylosing spondylitis.

The DNA of the CDR3 is TGTGCCAGCAGCTTAAATGGGGGGGCGACCTCCTACGAGCAGTACTTC. Residues: CASSLNGGATSYEQYF. V is TRBV7-3 and J is TRBJ2-7; tentative D call: TRBD2 (7 bases). Trimming removed 1 base at V and 0 bases at J, with 13 bases between. CDR1 is SGHTA and CDR2 is FQGTGA in the germline V gene. The CDR3 is made up of 16 amino acids.